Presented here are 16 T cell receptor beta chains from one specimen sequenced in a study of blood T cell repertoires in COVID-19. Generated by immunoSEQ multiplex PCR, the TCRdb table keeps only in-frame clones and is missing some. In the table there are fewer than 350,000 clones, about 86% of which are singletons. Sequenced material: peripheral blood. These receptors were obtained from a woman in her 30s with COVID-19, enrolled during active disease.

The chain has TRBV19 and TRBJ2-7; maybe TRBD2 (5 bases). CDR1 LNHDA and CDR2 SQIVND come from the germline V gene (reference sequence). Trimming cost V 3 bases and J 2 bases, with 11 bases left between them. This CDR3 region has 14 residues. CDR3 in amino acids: CASSMALGAYEQYF. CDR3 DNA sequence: TGTGCCAGTAGTATGGCGTTGGGAGCCTACGAGCAGTACTTC.

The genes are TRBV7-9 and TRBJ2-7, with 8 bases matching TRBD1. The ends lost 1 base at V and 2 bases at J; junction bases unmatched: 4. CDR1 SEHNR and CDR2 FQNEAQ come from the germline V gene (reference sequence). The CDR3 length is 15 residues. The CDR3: CASSLETQGAYEQYF. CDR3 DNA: TGTGCCAGCAGCTTAGAGACACAGGGGGCCTACGAGCAGTACTTC.

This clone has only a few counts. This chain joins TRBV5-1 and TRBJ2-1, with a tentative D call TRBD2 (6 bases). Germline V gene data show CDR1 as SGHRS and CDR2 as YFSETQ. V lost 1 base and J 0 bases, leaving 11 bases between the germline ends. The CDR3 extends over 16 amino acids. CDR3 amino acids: CASSLNGGFSYNEQFF. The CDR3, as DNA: TGCGCCAGCAGCTTGAATGGGGGGTTCTCCTACAATGAGCAGTTCTTC.

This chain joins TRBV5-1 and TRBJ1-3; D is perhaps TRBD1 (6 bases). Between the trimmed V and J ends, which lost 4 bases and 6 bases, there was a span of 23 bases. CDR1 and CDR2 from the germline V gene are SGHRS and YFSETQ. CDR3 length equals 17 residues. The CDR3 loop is CASSMGTFRGRLNTIYF. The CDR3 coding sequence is TGCGCCAGCAGCATGGGAACCTTCAGGGGCCGATTAAACACCATATATTTT.

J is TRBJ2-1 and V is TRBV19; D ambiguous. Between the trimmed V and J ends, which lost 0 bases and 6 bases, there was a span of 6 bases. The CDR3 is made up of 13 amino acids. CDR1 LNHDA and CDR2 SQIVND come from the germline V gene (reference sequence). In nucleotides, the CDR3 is TGTGCCAGTAGTATAGATGGCAGCAATGAGCAGTTCTTC. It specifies CASSIDGSNEQFF.

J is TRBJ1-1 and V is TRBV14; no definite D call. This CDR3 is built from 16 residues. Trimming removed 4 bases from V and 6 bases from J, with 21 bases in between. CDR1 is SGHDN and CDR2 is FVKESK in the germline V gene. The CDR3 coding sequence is TGTGCCAGCAGCCCTACCCAGGCAAACTGGAGGGCTGAAGCTTTCTTT. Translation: CASSPTQANWRAEAFF.

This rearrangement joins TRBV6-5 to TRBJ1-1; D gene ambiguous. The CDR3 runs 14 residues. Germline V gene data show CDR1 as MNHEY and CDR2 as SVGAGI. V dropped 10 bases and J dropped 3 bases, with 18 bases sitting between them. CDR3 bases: TGTGCCATCCCTCCGGGGAGCGGAGACACTGAAGCTTTCTTT. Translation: CAIPPGSGDTEAFF.

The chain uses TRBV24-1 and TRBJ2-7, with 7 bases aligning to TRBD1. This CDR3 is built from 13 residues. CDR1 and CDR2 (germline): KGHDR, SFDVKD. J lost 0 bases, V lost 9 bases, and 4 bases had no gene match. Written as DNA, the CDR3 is TGTGCCACCTCGGGACAGAACTCCTACGAGCAGTACTTC. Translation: CATSGQNSYEQYF.

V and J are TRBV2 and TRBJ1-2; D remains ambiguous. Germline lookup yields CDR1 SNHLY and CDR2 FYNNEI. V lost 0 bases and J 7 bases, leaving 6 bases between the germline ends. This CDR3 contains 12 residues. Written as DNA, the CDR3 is TGTGCCAGCAGTGAAGCGCGGGGTGGCTACACCTTC. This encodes CASSEARGGYTF.

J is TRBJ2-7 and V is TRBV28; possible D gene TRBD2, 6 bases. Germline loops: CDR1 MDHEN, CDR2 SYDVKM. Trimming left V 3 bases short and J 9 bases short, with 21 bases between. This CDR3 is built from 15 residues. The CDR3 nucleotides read TGTGCCAGCAGTTTGGCCAGGCGGGCGTACGGGGGGCAGTACTTC. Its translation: CASSLARRAYGGQYF.

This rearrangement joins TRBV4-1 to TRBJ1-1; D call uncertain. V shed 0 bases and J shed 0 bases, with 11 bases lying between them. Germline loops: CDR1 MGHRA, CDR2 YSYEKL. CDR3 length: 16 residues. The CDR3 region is CASSQDPRVMNTEAFF. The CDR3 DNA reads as TGCGCCAGCAGCCAAGATCCCCGGGTCATGAACACTGAAGCTTTCTTT.

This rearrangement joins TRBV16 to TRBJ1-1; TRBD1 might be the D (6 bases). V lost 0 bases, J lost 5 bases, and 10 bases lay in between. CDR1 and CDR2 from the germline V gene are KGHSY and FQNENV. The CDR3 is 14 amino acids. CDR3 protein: CASSQSGGRTEAFF. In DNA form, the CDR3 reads TGTGCCAGCAGCCAATCAGGGGGAAGGACTGAAGCTTTCTTT.

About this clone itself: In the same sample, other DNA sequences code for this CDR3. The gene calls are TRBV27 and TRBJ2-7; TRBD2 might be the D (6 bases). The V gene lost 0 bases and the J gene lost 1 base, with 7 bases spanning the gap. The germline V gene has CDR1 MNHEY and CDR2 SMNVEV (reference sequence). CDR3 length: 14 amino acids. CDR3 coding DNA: TGTGCCAGCAGTTTATCGGCGGGGTCCTACGAGCAGTACTTC. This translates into CASSLSAGSYEQYF.

DNA of the CDR3: TGTGCCAGCAGCCGGACAGGGACCTCTGGAAACACCATATATTTT. It yields the protein CASSRTGTSGNTIYF. V and J are TRBV3-1 (or the pseudogene TRBV3-2) and TRBJ1-3; 8 positions match TRBD1. The CDR3 loop spans 15 amino acids. Per germline, CDR1 LGHDT and CDR2 YNNKEL (reference sequence). J lost 0 bases, V lost 4 bases, and 2 bases had no gene match.

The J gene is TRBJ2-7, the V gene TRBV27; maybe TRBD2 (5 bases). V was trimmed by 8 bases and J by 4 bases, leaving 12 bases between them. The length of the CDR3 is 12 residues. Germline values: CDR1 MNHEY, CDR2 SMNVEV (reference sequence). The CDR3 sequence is CASLGLNYEQYF. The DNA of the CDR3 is TGTGCCAGCCTCGGACTCAATTACGAGCAGTACTTC.

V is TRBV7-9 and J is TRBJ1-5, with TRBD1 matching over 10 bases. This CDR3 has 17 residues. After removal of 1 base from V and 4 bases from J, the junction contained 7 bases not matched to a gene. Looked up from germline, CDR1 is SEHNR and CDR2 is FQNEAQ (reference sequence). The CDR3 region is CASSLGNGTGANQPQHF. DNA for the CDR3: TGTGCCAGCAGCTTAGGCAACGGGACAGGGGCGAATCAGCCCCAGCATTTT.